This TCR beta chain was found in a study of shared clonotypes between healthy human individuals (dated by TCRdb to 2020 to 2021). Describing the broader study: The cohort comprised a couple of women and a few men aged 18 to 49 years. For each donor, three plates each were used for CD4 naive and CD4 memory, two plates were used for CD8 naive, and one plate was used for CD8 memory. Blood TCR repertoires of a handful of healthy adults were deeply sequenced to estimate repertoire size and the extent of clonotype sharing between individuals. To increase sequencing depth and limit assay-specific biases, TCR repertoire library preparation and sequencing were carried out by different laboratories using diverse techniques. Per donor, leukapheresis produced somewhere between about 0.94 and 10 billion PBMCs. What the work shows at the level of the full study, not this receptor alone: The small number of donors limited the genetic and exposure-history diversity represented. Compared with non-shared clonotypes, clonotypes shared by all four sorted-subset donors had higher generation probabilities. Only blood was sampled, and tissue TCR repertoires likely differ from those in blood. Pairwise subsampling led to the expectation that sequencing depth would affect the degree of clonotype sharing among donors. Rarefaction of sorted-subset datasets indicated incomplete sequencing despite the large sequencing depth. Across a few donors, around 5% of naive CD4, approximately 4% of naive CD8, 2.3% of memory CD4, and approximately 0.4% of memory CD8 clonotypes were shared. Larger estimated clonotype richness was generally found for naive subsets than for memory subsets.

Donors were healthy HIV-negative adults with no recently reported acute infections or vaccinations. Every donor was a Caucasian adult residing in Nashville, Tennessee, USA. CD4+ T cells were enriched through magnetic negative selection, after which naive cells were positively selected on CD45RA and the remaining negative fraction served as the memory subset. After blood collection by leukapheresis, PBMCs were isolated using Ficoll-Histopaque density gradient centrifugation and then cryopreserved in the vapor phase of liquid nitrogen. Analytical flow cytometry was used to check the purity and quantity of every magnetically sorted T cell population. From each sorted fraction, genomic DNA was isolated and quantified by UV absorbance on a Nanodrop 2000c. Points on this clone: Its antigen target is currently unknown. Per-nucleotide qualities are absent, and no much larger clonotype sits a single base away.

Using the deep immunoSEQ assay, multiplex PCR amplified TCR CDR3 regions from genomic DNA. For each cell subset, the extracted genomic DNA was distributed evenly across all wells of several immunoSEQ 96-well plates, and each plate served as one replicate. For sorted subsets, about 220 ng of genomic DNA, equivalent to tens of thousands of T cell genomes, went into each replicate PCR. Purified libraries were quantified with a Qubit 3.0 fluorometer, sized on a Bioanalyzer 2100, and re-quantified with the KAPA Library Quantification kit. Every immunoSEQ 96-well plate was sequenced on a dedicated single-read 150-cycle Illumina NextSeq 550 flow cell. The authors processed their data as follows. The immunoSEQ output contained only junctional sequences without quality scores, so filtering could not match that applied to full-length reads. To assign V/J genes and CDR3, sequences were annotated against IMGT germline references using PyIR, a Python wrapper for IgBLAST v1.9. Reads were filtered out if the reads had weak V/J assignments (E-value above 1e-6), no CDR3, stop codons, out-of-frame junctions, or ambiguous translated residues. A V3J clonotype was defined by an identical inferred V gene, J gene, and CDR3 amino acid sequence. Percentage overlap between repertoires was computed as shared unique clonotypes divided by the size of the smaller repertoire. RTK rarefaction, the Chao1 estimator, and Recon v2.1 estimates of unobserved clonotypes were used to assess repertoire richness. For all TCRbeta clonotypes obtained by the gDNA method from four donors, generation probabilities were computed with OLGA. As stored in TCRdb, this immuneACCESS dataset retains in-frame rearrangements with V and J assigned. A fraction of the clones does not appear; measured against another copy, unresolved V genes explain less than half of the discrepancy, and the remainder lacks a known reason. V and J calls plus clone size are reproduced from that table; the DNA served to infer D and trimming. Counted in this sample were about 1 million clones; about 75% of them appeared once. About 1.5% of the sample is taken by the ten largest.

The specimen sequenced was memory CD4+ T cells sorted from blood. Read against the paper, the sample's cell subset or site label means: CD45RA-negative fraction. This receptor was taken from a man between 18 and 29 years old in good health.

In nucleotides, the sequence is TGTGCCAGCAGCTTAGGACACCCTACTGGGGATACGCAGTATTTT. Translated, this gives CASSLGHPTGDTQYF. The receptor chain draws on TRBV11-2 and TRBJ2-3, with no D gene named confidently. V is pared back by 1 base and J by 6 bases, with 14 bases lying between the germline termini. CDR1 and CDR2, looked up from the germline V gene, are SGHAT and FQNNGV. The CDR3 goes from the cysteine to the phenylalanine over 15 residues. Only CDR3 DNA remains: 45 bases, in frame from the first base.